This is a list of T cell receptor beta chains from one sample in a study of T cell responses to AZD1222 COVID-19 vaccine. Measured with immunoSEQ multiplex PCR; TCRdb has only the in-frame clones, and not every one. The table has 15,000 to 20,000 clones, approximately 80% seen once. Material: peripheral blood, obtained 28 days after the second AZD1222 dose. These receptors originate from an adult who received the AZD1222 COVID-19 vaccine. Both conserved end residues are part of each CDR3. A D gene is named only where the DNA matches it firmly. The size entry is marked missing in some rows and otherwise reads once, few, many or a size class.

TRBJ1-2	TRBV9	-	-	TGTGCCAGCAGCGTAGCCGCAGGCGGGTATGGCTACACCTTC	CASSVAAGGYGYTF
TRBJ1-1	TRBV12-5	TRBD1	-	TGTGCTAGTGGTTTGGTACAGGGGGAGGCAGCTTTCTTT	CASGLVQGEAAFF
TRBJ1-1	TRBV4-2	TRBD1	-	TGTGCCAGCAGCCAAGACCCGGGACAGTTGAACACTGAAGCTTTCTTT	CASSQDPGQLNTEAFF
TRBJ2-2	TRBV5-1	TRBD2	few	TGCGCCAGTGACCCTAGCGGGCTCACCGGGGAGCTGTTTTTT	CASDPSGLTGELFF
TRBJ2-5	TRBV21-1	-	-	TGTGCCAGCAGCAAAATCAGGGTGCAAGAGACCCAGTACTTC	CASSKIRVQETQYF
TRBJ1-3	TRBV5-4	-	-	TGTGCCAGCAGCTTTTACAGGGCGGACACCATATATTTT	CASSFYRADTIYF
TRBJ2-5	TRBV6-2/TRBV6-3	TRBD2	-	TGTGCCAGCAGTTACTCCCAGGCGCGGGGGGCCGGGGAGACCCAGTACTTC	CASSYSQARGAGETQYF
TRBJ1-6	TRBV15	-	-	TGTGCCACCAGCAGAGATGGTGTAGCCAGGGCTGATTCACCCCTCCACTTT	CATSRDGVARADSPLHF
TRBJ1-5	TRBV7-2	TRBD1	-	TGTGCCAGCAGCTTGGGGACAGGGGACCTGGCCCAGCATTTT	CASSLGTGDLAQHF
TRBJ1-1	TRBV2	-	-	TGTGCCAGCAGTGAAGGCTTGGGCACTGAAGCTTTCTTT	CASSEGLGTEAFF
TRBJ2-3	TRBV7-6	TRBD2	-	TGTGCCAGCAGCTTAGCGCCGGCTAGCGGGGTGGGAGGAGATACGCAGTATTTT	CASSLAPASGVGGDTQYF
TRBJ2-7	TRBV5-1	-	-	TGCGCCAGCAGCTTGATCACCGAGGCCGACGAGCAGTACTTC	CASSLITEADEQYF
TRBJ1-1	TRBV5-1	-	-	TGCGCCAGCAGCTCGAATCAGGGCGGAGACACTGAAGCTTTCTTT	CASSSNQGGDTEAFF
TRBJ2-7	TRBV6-2/TRBV6-3	-	once	TGTGCCAGCAGTGGCCGAGCCCTGGCCCCCTCCTACGAGCAGTACTTC	CASSGRALAPSYEQYF
TRBJ2-1	TRBV11-1	-	-	TGTGCCAGCAGCGCCAGACCTGTGGGCTCCTACAATGAGCAGTTCTTC	CASSARPVGSYNEQFF
TRBJ2-3	TRBV15	TRBD1	-	TGTGCCACCAGCAGAACGACAGGGGCAACAGATACGCAGTATTTT	CATSRTTGATDTQYF
TRBJ1-1	TRBV14	-	-	TGTGCCAGCAGACTAAGACTCGACACTGAAGCTTTCTTT	CASRLRLDTEAFF
TRBJ2-5	TRBV27	-	-	TGTGCCACCCAAGACAGACAAGAGACCCAGTACTTC	CATQDRQETQYF
TRBJ2-1	TRBV27	TRBD2	-	TGTGCCAGCCGATCTTCGGGAGCGGGGTACAATGAGCAGTTCTTC	CASRSSGAGYNEQFF
TRBJ1-2	TRBV5-1	-	few	TGCGCCAGCAGCTTGGGACCCGGGACACTCTCCGCTGGCTACACCTTC	CASSLGPGTLSAGYTF
TRBJ1-4	TRBV5-4	TRBD1	-	TGTGCCAGCAGCCGAGACAGGGATCAGGAAAAACTGTTTTTT	CASSRDRDQEKLFF
TRBJ2-4	TRBV20-1	-	-	TGCAGTGCTGGTGACAGGAGCTGGTCCAAAAACATTCAGTACTTC	CSAGDRSWSKNIQYF
TRBJ2-5	TRBV24-1	-	few	TGTGCCACCAGTGGTTCGGGCCGGGGAGGCGGAGAGACCCAGTACTTC	CATSGSGRGGGETQYF
TRBJ2-3	TRBV7-3	-	-	TGTGCCAGCAGCCCCTTGGGTGGGCGGCACGCCGATACGCAGTATTTT	CASSPLGGRHADTQYF
TRBJ1-3	TRBV7-9	-	-	TGTGCCAGCAGCTTAGCGGGGACATACTCTGGAAACACCATATATTTT	CASSLAGTYSGNTIYF
TRBJ1-2	TRBV7-2	-	-	TGTGCCAGCAGCTCGGGGTATGGCTACACCTTC	CASSSGYGYTF
TRBJ1-1	TRBV7-3	TRBD1	-	TGTGCCAGCAGCTCCGGAACAGGGGCTGAAGCTTTCTTT	CASSSGTGAEAFF
TRBJ1-2	TRBV7-9	-	-	TGTGCCAGCAGCCTCGCGAAGGGCAGCAACTATGGCTACACCTTC	CASSLAKGSNYGYTF
TRBJ1-1	TRBV5-1	-	-	TGCGCCAGCAGAAATGACTTGCAGATGGGCACTGAAGCTTTCTTT	CASRNDLQMGTEAFF
TRBJ2-3	TRBV4-3	TRBD1	few	TGCGCCAGCAGCCTCGATGTGACAGGGGGTGCAGATACGCAGTATTTT	CASSLDVTGGADTQYF
TRBJ2-6	TRBV3-1/TRBV3-2	-	-	TGTGCCAGCAGCCAAGTTGCTGGGGCCAACGTCCTGACTTTC	CASSQVAGANVLTF
TRBJ2-1	TRBV11-3	-	few	TGTGCCAGCAGCTTAAGGGATCCCTACAATGAGCAGTTCTTC	CASSLRDPYNEQFF
TRBJ1-2	TRBV18	TRBD1	-	TGTGCCAGCTCCCAGGACAGGGAAGGCTATGGCTACACCTTC	CASSQDREGYGYTF
TRBJ1-1	TRBV10-3	-	-	TGTGCCATCAGTGAGGCGGGACGCCACACTGAAGCTTTCTTT	CAISEAGRHTEAFF
TRBJ2-7	TRBV11-2	-	-	TGTGCCAGCAGCTTAATGGACGGACTCTCCTACGAGCAGTACTTC	CASSLMDGLSYEQYF